This entry describes one T cell receptor beta chain. Its antigen is unknown. MiXCR, run by TCRdb on the RT-PCR reads, gives a single entry per CDR3 protein. This table has around 790,000 distinct CDR3 sequences, approximately 22% appearing once. The source of the sample is a study of response to subunit inactivated influenza vaccine. Whole-study findings and limits: It was suggested by the authors that few new T cells are recruited by each seasonal influenza vaccination.

Unmatched junction bases numbered 10, after V lost 8 bases and J lost 5 bases. The CDR3 is 15 residues long. The sequence came from a man aged 45-60 years who received an inactivated influenza vaccine. The starting material was PBMCs from blood, obtained approximately 5 days after vaccination. The V gene is TRBV12-3 or TRBV12-4, the J gene TRBJ2-3, with 10 bases identical to TRBD2. CDR3 in DNA: TGTGCCAGCGGGGAGCGGGAGGGCCGGGGAGATACGCAGTATTTT. It encodes CASGEREGRGDTQYF.